By sample fraction, the clone carrying this T cell receptor (beta chain) is medium-sized (0.01 to 0.1%). These data come from a study of circulating CD8 cells and anti-PD-1 response in melanoma. Study at large: Of about 13 patients, seven got anti-PD-1 first and six had prior therapy.

Four subsets defined by PD-1 and/or TIGIT were sorted from live CD3+CD8+TCRalphabeta+ cells. Each library started from about 15 ng of total RNA using the QIAseq Immune Repertoire TCR panel. Each CDR3 protein gets one entry after TCRdb re-called the reads with MiXCR. The data hold several hundred distinct CDR3 sequences, with about 7.4% observed a single time. The CDR3 totals 15 residues. Germline CDR1 and CDR2: SGHVS and FQNEAQ. V lost 5 bases to trimming and J lost 7 bases; unmatched junction nucleotides: 8. This sample comprised CD8+ T cells from PBMCs, obtained at baseline or after one month of anti-PD-1 therapy (not recorded which). The receptor was isolated from a human donor with melanoma. V is TRBV7-8 and J is TRBJ1-6, with 7 bases matching TRBD1. In DNA form, the CDR3 reads TGTGCCAGCAGCGCGACAGGGTTGGGGAATTCACCCCTCCACTTT. This translates into CASSATGLGNSPLHF.